These T cell receptor beta chains were read from a single sample in a study of cytomegalovirus exposure and HLA in healthy donors. The protocol was immunoSEQ multiplex PCR, while the TCRdb copy is restricted to in-frame clones and leaves out a portion. The sample features about 84,000 clones, with less than 0.65% in its top ten. Sample: PBMCs. Receptors originate from a man in his fifties or sixties in good health and CMV-seronegative. The CDR3 runs from the conserved cysteine through the conserved F or W. D genes are given only for firm matches.

D gene: -; V gene: TRBV7-8; J gene: TRBJ2-1; CDR3 protein: CASTPRFSGSYNEQFF; CDR3 DNA: TGTGCCAGCACCCCCCGGTTTTCAGGCTCCTACAATGAGCAGTTCTTC
D gene: -; V gene: TRBV30; J gene: TRBJ1-3; CDR3 protein: CAFRNSGNTIYF; CDR3 DNA: TGTGCCTTCAGAAACTCTGGAAACACCATATATTTT
D gene: TRBD1; V gene: TRBV27; J gene: TRBJ1-5; CDR3 protein: CASSRGQGAISNQPQHF; CDR3 DNA: TGTGCCAGCAGCCGCGGACAGGGGGCAATAAGCAATCAGCCCCAGCATTTT
D gene: -; V gene: TRBV29-1; J gene: TRBJ1-4; CDR3 protein: CSVEGGEGANEKLFF; CDR3 DNA: TGCAGCGTTGAAGGTGGGGAGGGAGCTAATGAAAAACTGTTTTTT
D gene: TRBD1; V gene: TRBV4-3; J gene: TRBJ2-5; CDR3 protein: CASSQDQGQAQYF; CDR3 DNA: TGCGCCAGCAGCCAAGATCAGGGACAGGCCCAGTACTTC
D gene: TRBD2; V gene: TRBV7-9; J gene: TRBJ2-7; CDR3 protein: CASSSFLAGAAGEQYF; CDR3 DNA: TGTGCCAGCAGCTCCTTCCTAGCGGGGGCCGCAGGGGAGCAGTACTTC
D gene: -; V gene: TRBV19; J gene: TRBJ1-2; CDR3 protein: CASSLGGTGPNYGYTF; CDR3 DNA: TGTGCCAGTAGTCTGGGGGGGACCGGGCCTAACTATGGCTACACCTTC
D gene: -; V gene: TRBV5-1; J gene: TRBJ1-1; CDR3 protein: CASSLGRGAEEAFF; CDR3 DNA: TGCGCCAGCAGCTTGGGGCGGGGGGCAGAGGAAGCTTTCTTT
D gene: -; V gene: TRBV10-3; J gene: TRBJ1-1; CDR3 protein: CAISEARDYGAFF; CDR3 DNA: TGTGCCATCAGTGAGGCCAGGGATTATGGAGCTTTCTTT
D gene: -; V gene: TRBV6-1; J gene: TRBJ1-5; CDR3 protein: CASSDSSYSNQPQHF; CDR3 DNA: TGTGCCAGCAGCGACAGCTCATATAGCAATCAGCCCCAGCATTTT
D gene: TRBD2; V gene: TRBV5-1; J gene: TRBJ2-7; CDR3 protein: CASSLERTSGGPNHYEQYF; CDR3 DNA: TGCGCCAGCAGCTTGGAGAGGACTAGCGGGGGCCCCAATCACTACGAGCAGTACTTC
D gene: TRBD2; V gene: TRBV7-3; J gene: TRBJ2-2; CDR3 protein: CASSLSGGAYTGELFF; CDR3 DNA: TGTGCCAGCAGCTTAAGCGGGGGGGCTTACACCGGGGAGCTGTTTTTT
D gene: TRBD1; V gene: TRBV9; J gene: TRBJ2-2; CDR3 protein: CASSLTDRANTGELFF; CDR3 DNA: TGTGCCAGCAGCCTAACGGACAGGGCGAACACCGGGGAGCTGTTTTTT
D gene: -; V gene: TRBV7-6; J gene: TRBJ1-1; CDR3 protein: CASSWTDGMNTEAFF; CDR3 DNA: TGTGCCAGCAGCTGGACAGATGGGATGAACACTGAAGCTTTCTTT
D gene: -; V gene: TRBV29-1; J gene: TRBJ1-1; CDR3 protein: CSVIQVLNTEAFF; CDR3 DNA: TGCAGCGTTATACAGGTTTTAAACACTGAAGCTTTCTTT
D gene: TRBD1; V gene: TRBV9; J gene: TRBJ2-7; CDR3 protein: CASSVGGQGAEQYF; CDR3 DNA: TGTGCCAGCAGCGTAGGGGGACAGGGGGCCGAGCAGTACTTC
D gene: -; V gene: TRBV28; J gene: TRBJ1-6; CDR3 protein: CASSINSPLHF; CDR3 DNA: TGTGCCAGCAGTATAAATTCACCCCTCCACTTT
D gene: TRBD1; V gene: TRBV5-8; J gene: TRBJ1-1; CDR3 protein: CASSLEGTGGTEAFF; CDR3 DNA: TGTGCCAGCAGCTTGGAAGGGACAGGGGGCACTGAAGCTTTCTTT
D gene: -; V gene: TRBV19; J gene: TRBJ1-5; CDR3 protein: CASSIGQGNQPQHF; CDR3 DNA: TGTGCCAGTAGTATAGGACAGGGCAATCAGCCCCAGCATTTT
D gene: -; V gene: TRBV18; J gene: TRBJ1-5; CDR3 protein: CASSPPGGNQPQHF; CDR3 DNA: TGTGCCAGCTCACCACCAGGGGGCAATCAGCCCCAGCATTTT
D gene: -; V gene: TRBV6-5; J gene: TRBJ2-7; CDR3 protein: CASSYSGGSSYEQYF; CDR3 DNA: TGTGCCAGCAGTTACTCCGGAGGAAGCTCCTACGAGCAGTACTTC
D gene: -; V gene: TRBV15; J gene: TRBJ1-1; CDR3 protein: CATSRGEAGNTEAFF; CDR3 DNA: TGTGCCACCAGCAGAGGAGAAGCAGGGAACACTGAAGCTTTCTTT
D gene: TRBD1; V gene: TRBV2; J gene: TRBJ2-7; CDR3 protein: CASIGPGQRSYEQYF; CDR3 DNA: TGTGCCAGCATTGGCCCGGGACAGAGATCCTACGAGCAGTACTTC
D gene: -; V gene: TRBV19; J gene: TRBJ2-2; CDR3 protein: CASSTQGSTGELFF; CDR3 DNA: TGTGCCAGTAGTACACAGGGTAGCACCGGGGAGCTGTTTTTT
D gene: -; V gene: TRBV10-1; J gene: TRBJ2-7; CDR3 protein: CATRTVNEQYF; CDR3 DNA: TGCGCCACCCGGACAGTCAACGAGCAGTACTTC
D gene: -; V gene: TRBV27; J gene: TRBJ2-1; CDR3 protein: CASTGGHSSYNEQFF; CDR3 DNA: TGTGCCAGCACTGGGGGACACTCCTCCTACAATGAGCAGTTCTTC
D gene: TRBD2; V gene: TRBV6-1; J gene: TRBJ2-4; CDR3 protein: CASSEERGGLLAKNIQYF; CDR3 DNA: TGTGCCAGCAGTGAAGAGCGGGGGGGCCTATTAGCCAAAAACATTCAGTACTTC
D gene: -; V gene: TRBV10-3; J gene: TRBJ1-1; CDR3 protein: CAISVGGLNTEAFF; CDR3 DNA: TGTGCCATCAGTGTAGGCGGATTGAACACTGAAGCTTTCTTT
D gene: TRBD1; V gene: TRBV4-2; J gene: TRBJ1-3; CDR3 protein: CASSQGTGSGNTIYF; CDR3 DNA: TGTGCCAGCAGCCAAGGGACAGGGTCTGGAAACACCATATATTTT
D gene: TRBD1; V gene: TRBV5-1; J gene: TRBJ2-7; CDR3 protein: CASSLVPGQGDREQYF; CDR3 DNA: TGCGCCAGCAGCTTGGTCCCGGGACAGGGGGACCGCGAGCAGTACTTC
D gene: TRBD1; V gene: TRBV28; J gene: TRBJ1-2; CDR3 protein: CASSDSGTGGVNYGYTF; CDR3 DNA: TGTGCCAGCAGTGACTCCGGGACAGGGGGCGTCAATTATGGCTACACCTTC
D gene: TRBD1; V gene: TRBV10-2; J gene: TRBJ1-6; CDR3 protein: CASRGDRDNSPLHF; CDR3 DNA: TGCGCCAGCAGGGGGGACAGGGACAATTCACCCCTCCACTTT
D gene: -; V gene: TRBV19; J gene: TRBJ2-1; CDR3 protein: CASSRGDSYNEQFF; CDR3 DNA: TGTGCCAGTAGTAGGGGGGATAGCTACAATGAGCAGTTCTTC
D gene: -; V gene: TRBV10-2; J gene: TRBJ1-1; CDR3 protein: CASSESTLLGRGTEAFF; CDR3 DNA: TGCGCCAGCAGTGAGTCGACCCTACTGGGCAGGGGCACTGAAGCTTTCTTT
D gene: -; V gene: TRBV7-8; J gene: TRBJ2-7; CDR3 protein: CASSPMTGSSYEQYF; CDR3 DNA: TGTGCCAGCAGCCCGATGACAGGCTCCTCCTACGAGCAGTACTTC
D gene: -; V gene: TRBV19; J gene: TRBJ1-2; CDR3 protein: CASSIDHGRTNYGYTF; CDR3 DNA: TGTGCCAGTAGTATAGATCATGGCAGAACTAACTATGGCTACACCTTC
D gene: TRBD1; V gene: TRBV30; J gene: TRBJ1-1; CDR3 protein: CAWTRTGLNTEAFF; CDR3 DNA: TGTGCCTGGACTCGGACAGGGCTGAACACTGAAGCTTTCTTT
D gene: TRBD1; V gene: TRBV4-3; J gene: TRBJ1-2; CDR3 protein: CASSQGQGLGLDYGYTF; CDR3 DNA: TGCGCCAGCAGCCAAGGACAGGGATTGGGCCTCGACTATGGCTACACCTTC
D gene: -; V gene: TRBV7-9; J gene: TRBJ1-2; CDR3 protein: CASSFIIGDTNYGYTF; CDR3 DNA: TGTGCCAGCAGCTTTATTATTGGAGATACTAACTATGGCTACACCTTC
D gene: TRBD2; V gene: TRBV4-2; J gene: TRBJ2-3; CDR3 protein: CASSQDGGGNLDTQYF; CDR3 DNA: TGTGCCAGCAGCCAAGACGGGGGGGGGAATTTGGATACGCAGTATTTT
D gene: TRBD1; V gene: TRBV18; J gene: TRBJ1-2; CDR3 protein: CASPRDREEGYTF; CDR3 DNA: TGTGCCAGCCCCCGGGACAGGGAAGAGGGCTACACCTTC
D gene: -; V gene: TRBV19; J gene: TRBJ1-2; CDR3 protein: CASTLTPRQRRNYGYTF; CDR3 DNA: TGTGCCAGTACCCTCACCCCCCGACAGCGAAGAAACTATGGCTACACCTTC
D gene: -; V gene: TRBV5-6; J gene: TRBJ1-4; CDR3 protein: CASSFTDEKLFF; CDR3 DNA: TGTGCCAGCAGCTTCACAGATGAAAAACTGTTTTTT
D gene: TRBD1; V gene: TRBV28; J gene: TRBJ1-2; CDR3 protein: CASSLGQGVKGYYTF; CDR3 DNA: TGTGCCAGCAGTCTGGGACAGGGGGTTAAAGGCTACTACACCTTC
D gene: TRBD2; V gene: TRBV28; J gene: TRBJ2-5; CDR3 protein: CASSIGTSGQETQYF; CDR3 DNA: TGTGCCAGCAGCATCGGGACTAGCGGTCAAGAGACCCAGTACTTC
D gene: TRBD1; V gene: TRBV7-8; J gene: TRBJ1-6; CDR3 protein: CASSTDRGSPLHF; CDR3 DNA: TGTGCCAGCAGCACGGACAGGGGTTCACCCCTCCACTTT
D gene: -; V gene: TRBV28; J gene: TRBJ1-2; CDR3 protein: CASSTANYGYTF; CDR3 DNA: TGTGCCAGCAGTACAGCTAACTATGGCTACACCTTC
D gene: TRBD1; V gene: TRBV5-1; J gene: TRBJ1-5; CDR3 protein: CASSMGQGSPQHF; CDR3 DNA: TGCGCCAGCAGCATGGGACAGGGGAGCCCCCAGCATTTT
D gene: TRBD1; V gene: TRBV18; J gene: TRBJ1-5; CDR3 protein: CASSPQGVNNQPQHF; CDR3 DNA: TGTGCCAGCTCGCCCCAGGGGGTCAACAATCAGCCCCAGCATTTT
D gene: -; V gene: TRBV19; J gene: TRBJ1-5; CDR3 protein: CASSITGHGYSNQPQHF; CDR3 DNA: TGTGCCAGTAGTATTACAGGGCATGGATATAGCAATCAGCCCCAGCATTTT
D gene: -; V gene: TRBV15; J gene: TRBJ2-7; CDR3 protein: CATSPRQAGEQYF; CDR3 DNA: TGTGCCACCAGCCCCCGACAGGCGGGTGAGCAGTACTTC
D gene: TRBD2; V gene: TRBV6-5; J gene: TRBJ2-3; CDR3 protein: CASSYKRGTDTQYF; CDR3 DNA: TGTGCCAGCAGTTATAAGCGGGGAACGGATACGCAGTATTTT